The 25 T cell receptor beta chains presented below share a single source sample, sequenced in a study of T-cell memory formation after mild COVID-19 (dated by TCRdb to the early 2020s). The library was produced with 5' RACE. TCRdb lists the instrument as Illumina NovaSeq 6000. The public sequencing data were trimmed at Q25 with fastp and processed into clonotypes with MiXCR by TCRdb, which kept only in-frame beta chains. Each entry merges the rows of one CDR3 protein and shows their most common DNA and genes. The sample includes about 610,000 distinct CDR3 sequences, with 17% observed a single time. Clones ranked in the top ten supply about 8.1% of the sample. The sample consisted of PBMCs or a T cell subset sorted from them (not recorded which). The receptors were sampled from an adult woman who had mild COVID-19 (a few samples of this study predate the infection). The sample titles of this study are shuffled in the database, so cell type and time point are left out; the donor was told from shared clones.

This clonotype has ten or more counts. The rearrangement uses TRBV12-3 or TRBV12-4 and TRBJ1-5; D is unresolved. This CDR3 is 14 amino acids long. The V gene lost 7 bases and the J gene lost 0 bases, with 10 bases spanning the gap. The CDR3 bases are TGTGCCAGCACGAATCGGTATAGCAATCAGCCCCAGCATTTT. Its protein product is CASTNRYSNQPQHF.

CDR3 bases: TGTGCCAGCAGCCAAATAGGTCGGAGGTACAATGAGCAGTTCTTC. It yields the protein CASSQIGRRYNEQFF. The chain carries TRBV7-9 and TRBJ2-1; a possible D gene is TRBD2 (5 bases). CDR1 and CDR2 from the germline V gene are SEHNR and FQNEAQ (reference sequence). The CDR3 spans 15 residues. Trimming took 5 bases from V and 4 from J, leaving 15 bases between them.

The chain couples TRBV11-2 to TRBJ2-3; maybe TRBD2 (7 bases). The V gene lost 8 bases and the J gene lost 0 bases, with 18 bases spanning the gap. Germline CDR1 and CDR2: SGHAT and FQNNGV. CDR3 size: 16 residues. The CDR3 region is CASGGDKLASTDTQYF. CDR3 nucleotide sequence: TGTGCCAGCGGGGGGGACAAACTGGCTAGCACAGATACGCAGTATTTT.

This clonotype was detected only a few times. This rearrangement joins TRBV6-1 to TRBJ1-2; D perhaps matches TRBD1 (5 bases). The V end lost 7 bases, the J end lost 2 bases, and 14 bases lay between the germline ends. This CDR3 comprises 14 residues. CDR1 is MNHNS, CDR2 SASEGT, per germline. CDR3: CASIENRMNYGYTF. For the CDR3, the DNA is TGTGCCAGCATCGAGAACAGGATGAACTATGGCTACACCTTC.

The J gene is TRBJ2-7, the V gene TRBV5-1; 12 nucleotides match TRBD1. The trim removed 5 bases at V and 4 bases at J, leaving 7 bases unmatched. Germline values: CDR1 SGHRS, CDR2 YFSETQ. CDR3 length: 15 amino acids. The CDR3 sequence: CASSSGTGGGYEQYF. The CDR3 region has the DNA TGCGCCAGCAGTTCCGGGACAGGGGGCGGTTACGAGCAGTACTTC.

This clonotype showed up just a few times. The V call is TRBV12-3 or TRBV12-4, the J call TRBJ2-5; 7 bases agree with TRBD1. CDR3 size: 14 residues. The J segment lost 5 bases and the V segment lost 1 base, leaving 4 bases of the junction unmatched. The CDR3 DNA reads TGTGCCAGCAGTTTAGGGACAGGCGGTGAGACCCAGTACTTC. Its protein is CASSLGTGGETQYF.

This clonotype was observed a handful of times. The J gene is TRBJ2-1, the V gene TRBV5-4; 10 nucleotides match TRBD1. V shed 4 bases, J shed 6 bases, and the junction held 10 bases outside the gene matches. Germline lookup yields CDR1 SGHNT and CDR2 YYREEE (reference sequence). The CDR3 loop spans 16 amino acids. Here the CDR3 reads CASSPGGTGVINEQFF. DNA for the CDR3: TGTGCCAGCAGCCCGGGGGGGACAGGGGTAATCAATGAGCAGTTCTTC.

CDR3 sequence: CSARDRGLVTKQYF. The CDR3 DNA is TGCAGTGCTAGAGACCGCGGACTGGTTACGAAGCAGTACTTC. The chain employs TRBV20-1 and TRBJ2-7; a weak D match, TRBD2 (5 bases). Deletions cut 0 bases from V and 8 bases from J, with 17 bases between. The germline CDR1 and CDR2 sequences are DFQATT and SNEGSKA (reference sequence). This CDR3 is built from 14 residues.

A few counts support this clonotype. This chain uses TRBV6-5 with TRBJ1-3; D ambiguous. Germline lookup yields CDR1 MNHEY and CDR2 SVGAGI. This CDR3 contains 13 residues. Trimming took off 4 bases at V and 7 bases at J, with 11 bases between the two ends. The CDR3 loop reads CASSSPAMNTIYF. CDR3 DNA sequence: TGTGCCAGCAGTTCCCCAGCGATGAACACCATATATTTT.

In its sample, this clonotype was seen a few times. For the CDR3, the DNA is TGCGCCAGCAGCTTGGACGGACAGGGTGCAGATACGCAGTATTTT. Its translation is CASSLDGQGADTQYF. This rearrangement joins TRBV5-1 to TRBJ2-3; 8 bases are shared with TRBD1. CDR1 and CDR2 from the germline V gene are SGHRS and YFSETQ. With 0 bases clipped from V and 4 bases from J, the junction kept 4 bases outside the gene matches. The CDR3 spans 15 residues.

The rearrangement uses TRBV9 and TRBJ2-1; D may be TRBD2 (6 bases). Trimming removed 0 bases from V and 6 bases from J, with 13 bases in between. The CDR3 length is 15 residues. Germline CDR1 and CDR2: SGDLS and YYNGEE. CDR3 loop: CASSVGGTSSNEQFF. For the CDR3, the DNA is TGTGCCAGCAGCGTAGGCGGAACTAGCTCCAATGAGCAGTTCTTC.

This clonotype occurred a few times. The chain combines TRBV9 with TRBJ1-1, with unresolved D. The CDR3 contains 14 residues. Germline loops: CDR1 SGDLS, CDR2 YYNGEE. V was pared by 3 bases and J by 2 bases, with 11 bases between. In nucleotides, the CDR3 is TGTGCCAGCAGCGGCAGATTCGGAAACACTGAAGCTTTCTTT. Encoded protein: CASSGRFGNTEAFF.

The V gene is TRBV7-2, the J gene TRBJ2-2; D is unclear. The CDR3 extends over 16 amino acids. V lost 4 bases and J 2 bases, leaving 14 bases between the germline ends. The germline CDR1 and CDR2 sequences are SGHTA and FQGNSA. The CDR3 spells CASSSRLIPNTGELFF. CDR3 DNA: TGTGCCAGCAGCTCCAGATTAATTCCAAACACCGGGGAGCTGTTTTTT.

This clonotype occurred a few times. This chain connects TRBV28 to TRBJ2-3; a possible D gene is TRBD2 (6 bases). Trimming stripped 7 bases from V and 3 bases from J, with 20 bases between. The germline V gene has CDR1 MDHEN and CDR2 SYDVKM. The CDR3 loop spans 16 amino acids. In DNA, the CDR3 is TGTGCCAGCATCCTTAGAGGTCGGGGGTTAACAGATACGCAGTATTTT. Protein: CASILRGRGLTDTQYF.

The sample holds a few counts of this clonotype. The chain recombines TRBV5-5 with TRBJ1-2, with no clear D. The germline V gene has CDR1 SGHKS and CDR2 YYEKEE (reference sequence). The CDR3 covers 14 residues. V lost 4 bases and J lost 6, with 16 bases in between. In DNA, the CDR3 is TGTGCCAGCAGCCACCCCGGACGGCAGGATGGCTACACCTTC. Translation: CASSHPGRQDGYTF.

This clonotype was seen repeatedly, ten times or more. The chain employs TRBV3-1 and TRBJ1-2; no clear D gene. Looked up from germline, CDR1 is LGHDT and CDR2 is YNNKEL (reference sequence). CDR3 length equals 12 residues. The germline V and J ends were trimmed by 0 bases and 8 bases, with 7 bases remaining between them. The CDR3 spells CASSQDLRGYTF. CDR3 bases: TGTGCCAGCAGCCAAGATCTGCGGGGCTACACCTTC.

The chain employs TRBV29-1 and TRBJ2-2; no clear D gene. There are 13 residues in the CDR3. Germline CDR1 SQVTM, CDR2 ANQGSEA. The V end was cut by 4 bases, the J end by 3 bases, with 9 bases between. Here the CDR3 reads CSVGTRDTGELFF. In DNA form, the CDR3 reads TGCAGCGTTGGGACCCGGGACACCGGGGAGCTGTTTTTT.

This clonotype was found a few times. V usage is TRBV6-6 and J usage is TRBJ2-3, with 10 bases identical to TRBD2. This CDR3 region has 15 residues. Trimming cost V 6 bases and J 3 bases; bases outside gene matches: 6. CDR1 is MNHNY and CDR2 is SVGAGI in the germline V gene (reference sequence). CDR3 region: CASRPSGRQTDTQYF. The CDR3 coding sequence is TGTGCCAGCAGGCCTAGCGGGAGACAAACAGATACGCAGTATTTT.

The chain's CDR3 is CASSEARQETQYF. In DNA, the CDR3 is TGTGCCAGCAGTGAAGCGCGTCAAGAGACCCAGTACTTC. This sequence joins TRBV6-1 and TRBJ2-5; unclear D gene. The CDR3 loop spans 13 amino acids. Germline V gene lookup returns CDR1 MNHNS and CDR2 SASEGT. V gave up 0 bases and J gave up 2 bases, with 4 bases separating them.

This clonotype has just a few counts. The chain uses TRBV24-1 and TRBJ2-3, with 7 bases lining up with TRBD1. The V gene's germline CDR1 is KGHDR and CDR2 SFDVKD. Unmatched junction bases numbered 8, after V lost 4 bases and J lost 5 bases. The CDR3 has 15 residues. Here the CDR3 DNA reads TGTGCCACCAGTGACCGGCAGGGGGAAATAGATACGCAGTATTTT. It translates to CATSDRQGEIDTQYF.

The chain combines TRBV15 with TRBJ1-1; unclear D gene. The CDR3 spans 14 residues. Trimming left V 1 base short and J 4 bases short, with 10 bases between. CDR1 is LNHNV, CDR2 YYDKDF, per germline (reference sequence). The CDR3 loop reads CATSRAGIGTEAFF. CDR3 DNA: TGTGCCACCAGCAGAGCCGGTATCGGCACTGAAGCTTTCTTT.

This rearrangement joins TRBV3-1 to TRBJ1-2; D might be TRBD1 (5 bases). V lost 6 bases and J lost 3, with 11 bases in between. The CDR3 has 13 amino acids. Germline lookup yields CDR1 LGHDT and CDR2 YNNKEL (reference sequence). The chain's CDR3 is CASRPTEDYGYTF. In DNA form, the CDR3 reads TGTGCCAGCAGACCGACAGAGGACTATGGCTACACCTTC.

This clonotype occurred once. V and J are TRBV5-1 and TRBJ2-1; D gene uncertain. Between the trimmed V and J ends, which lost 4 bases and 10 bases, there was a span of 15 bases. Germline V lookup: CDR1 SGHRS, CDR2 YFSETQ. The CDR3 covers 13 residues. CDR3 sequence reads: CASSLDLEWEQFF. In DNA, the CDR3 is TGCGCCAGCAGCCTAGACTTAGAATGGGAGCAGTTCTTC.

The V call is TRBV12-3 or TRBV12-4, the J call TRBJ1-1; tentatively, D is TRBD1 (6 bases). The V end was cut by 6 bases, the J end by 8 bases, with 25 bases between. The CDR3 length is 16 residues. CDR3 sequence (DNA): TGTGCCAGCAGAATAATAACAGGAGGGGGAGCTTACGAAGCTTTCTTT. It is translated as CASRIITGGGAYEAFF.

This chain uses TRBV27 with TRBJ2-3, with a tentative D call TRBD2 (6 bases). This CDR3 spans 17 amino acids. The germline gives CDR1 MNHEY, CDR2 SMNVEV (reference sequence). V gave up 2 bases and J gave up 1 base, with 16 bases separating them. The CDR3 sequence is CASSLGLLRDRTDTQYF. The CDR3 nucleotides read TGTGCCAGCAGTTTAGGACTCCTGCGGGACCGCACAGATACGCAGTATTTT.